The present entry profiles one TCR beta chain with its context. Its antigen is currently unknown. The data belong to a study of CD8+ T cells in alopecia areata. Study-wide context: At a dose of 5 to 10 mg twice daily, oral tofacitinib was given to treated patients. Study results and caveats: Lesional scalp displayed greater clonality than normal scalp, most notably in alopecia totalis/universalis.

Trimming took 1 base from V and 1 from J, leaving 8 bases between them. This CDR3 spans 14 amino acids. The germline V gene has CDR1 SGHRS and CDR2 YFSETQ. Reverse transcription of extracted RNA yielded cDNA, which provided the sequencing template. The protocol was immunoSEQ multiplex PCR, while the TCRdb copy is restricted to in-frame clones and leaves out a portion. This table has around 50,000 clones, about 96% appearing once. The clonotype comes from a human donor with alopecia areata. The material sequenced was CD8+ T cells sorted from blood, taken at week 0. This chain uses TRBV5-1 with TRBJ2-5; D uncertain. CDR3 region: CASSLIVGQETQYF. The CDR3 DNA reads TGCGCCAGCAGCTTGATAGTAGGCCAAGAGACCCAGTACTTC.